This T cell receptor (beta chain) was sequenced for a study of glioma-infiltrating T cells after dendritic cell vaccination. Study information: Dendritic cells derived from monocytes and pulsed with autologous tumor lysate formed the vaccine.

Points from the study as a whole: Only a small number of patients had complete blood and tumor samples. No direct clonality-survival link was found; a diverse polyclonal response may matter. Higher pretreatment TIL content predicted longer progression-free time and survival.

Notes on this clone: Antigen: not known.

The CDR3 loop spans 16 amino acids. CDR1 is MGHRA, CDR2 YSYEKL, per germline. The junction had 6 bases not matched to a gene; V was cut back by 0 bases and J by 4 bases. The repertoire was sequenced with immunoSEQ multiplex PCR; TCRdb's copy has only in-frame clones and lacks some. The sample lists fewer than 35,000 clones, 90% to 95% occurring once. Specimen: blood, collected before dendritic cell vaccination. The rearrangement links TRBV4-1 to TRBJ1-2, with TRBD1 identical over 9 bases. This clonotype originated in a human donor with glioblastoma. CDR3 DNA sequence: TGCGCCAGCAGCCAAGAAGGGACAGGGAGTTCCTATGGCTACACCTTC. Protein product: CASSQEGTGSSYGYTF.